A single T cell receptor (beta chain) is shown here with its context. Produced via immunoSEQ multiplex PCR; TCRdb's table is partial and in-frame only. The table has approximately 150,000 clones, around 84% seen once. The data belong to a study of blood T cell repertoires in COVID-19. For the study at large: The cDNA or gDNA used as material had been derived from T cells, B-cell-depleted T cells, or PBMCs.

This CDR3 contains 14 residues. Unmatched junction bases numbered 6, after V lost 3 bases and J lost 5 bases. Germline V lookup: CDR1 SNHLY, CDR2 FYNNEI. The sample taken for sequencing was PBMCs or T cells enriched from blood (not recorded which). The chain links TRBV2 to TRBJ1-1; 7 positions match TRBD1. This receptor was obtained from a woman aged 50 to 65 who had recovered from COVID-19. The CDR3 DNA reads TGTGCCAGCAGTGACAGGCAGGGGGGAACTGAAGCTTTCTTT. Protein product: CASSDRQGGTEAFF.